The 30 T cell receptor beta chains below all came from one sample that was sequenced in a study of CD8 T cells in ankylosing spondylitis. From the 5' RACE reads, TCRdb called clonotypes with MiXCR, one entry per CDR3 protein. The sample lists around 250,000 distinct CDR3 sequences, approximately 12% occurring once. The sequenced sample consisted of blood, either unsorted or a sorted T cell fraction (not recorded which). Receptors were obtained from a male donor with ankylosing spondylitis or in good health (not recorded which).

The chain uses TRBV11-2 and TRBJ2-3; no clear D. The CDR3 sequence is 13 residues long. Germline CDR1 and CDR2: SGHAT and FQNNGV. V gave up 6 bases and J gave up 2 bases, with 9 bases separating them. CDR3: CASSRWDTDTQYF. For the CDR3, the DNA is TGTGCCAGCAGTAGGTGGGACACAGATACGCAGTATTTT. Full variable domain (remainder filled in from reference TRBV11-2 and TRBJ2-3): EAGVAQSPRYKIIEKRQSVAFWCNPISGHATLYWYQQILGQGPKLLIQFQNNGVVDDSQLPKDRFSAERLKGVDSTLKIQPAKLEDSAVYLCASSRWDTDTQYFGPGTRLTVL.

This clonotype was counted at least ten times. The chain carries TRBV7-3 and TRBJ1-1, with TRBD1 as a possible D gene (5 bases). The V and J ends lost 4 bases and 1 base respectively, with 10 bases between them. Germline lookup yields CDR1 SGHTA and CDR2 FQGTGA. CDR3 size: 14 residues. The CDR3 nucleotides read TGTGCCAGCAGCTCCGATACAGGGAACACTGAAGCTTTCTTT. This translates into CASSSDTGNTEAFF. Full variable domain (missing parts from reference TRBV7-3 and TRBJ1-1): GAGVSQTPSNKVTEKGKYVELRCDPISGHTALYWYRQSLGQGPEFLIYFQGTGAADDSGLPNDRFFAVRPEGSVSTLKIQRTERGDSAVYLCASSSDTGNTEAFFGQGTRLTVV.

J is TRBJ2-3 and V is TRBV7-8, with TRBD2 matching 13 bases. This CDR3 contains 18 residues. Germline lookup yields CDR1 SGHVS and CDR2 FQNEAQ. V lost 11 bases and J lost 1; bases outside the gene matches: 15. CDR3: CACILAGGPMAGTDTQYF. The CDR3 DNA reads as TGTGCCTGCATACTAGCGGGAGGGCCAATGGCTGGCACAGATACGCAGTATTTT.

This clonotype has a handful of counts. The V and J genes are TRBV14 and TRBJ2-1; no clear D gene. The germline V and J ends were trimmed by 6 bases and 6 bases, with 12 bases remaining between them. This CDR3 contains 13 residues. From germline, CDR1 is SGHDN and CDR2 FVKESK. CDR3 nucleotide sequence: TGTGCCAGCAGTTCCAGTCAGCGCAATGAGCAGTTCTTC. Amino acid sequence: CASSSSQRNEQFF.

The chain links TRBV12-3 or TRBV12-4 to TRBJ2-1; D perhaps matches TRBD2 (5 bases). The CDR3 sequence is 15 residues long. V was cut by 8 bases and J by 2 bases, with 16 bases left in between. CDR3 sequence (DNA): TGTGCCAGCGGTGAGGGATATGGACCCTACAATGAGCAGTTCTTC. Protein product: CASGEGYGPYNEQFF.

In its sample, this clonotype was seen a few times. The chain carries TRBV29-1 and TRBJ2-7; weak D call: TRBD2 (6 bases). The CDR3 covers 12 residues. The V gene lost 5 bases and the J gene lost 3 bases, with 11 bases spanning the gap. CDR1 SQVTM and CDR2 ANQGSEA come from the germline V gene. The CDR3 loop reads CSVRGTSYEQYF. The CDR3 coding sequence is TGCAGCGTTCGGGGGACCAGCTACGAGCAGTACTTC.

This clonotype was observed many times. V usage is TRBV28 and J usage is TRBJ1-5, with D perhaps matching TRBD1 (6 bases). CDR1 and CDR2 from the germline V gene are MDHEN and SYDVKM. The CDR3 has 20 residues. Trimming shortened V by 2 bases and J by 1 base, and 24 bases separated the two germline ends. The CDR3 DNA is TGTGCCAGCAGTTTACTAGGAGGATCTCTCAGGGGACGGAGCAATCAGCCCCAGCATTTT. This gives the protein CASSLLGGSLRGRSNQPQHF.

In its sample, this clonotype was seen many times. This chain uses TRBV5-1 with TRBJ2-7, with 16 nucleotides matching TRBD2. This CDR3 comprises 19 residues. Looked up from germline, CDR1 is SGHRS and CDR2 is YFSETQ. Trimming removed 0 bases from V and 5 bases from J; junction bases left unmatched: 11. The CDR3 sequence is CASSLEGTSGRAYADEQYF. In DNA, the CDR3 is TGCGCCAGCAGCTTGGAAGGGACTAGCGGGAGGGCCTACGCCGACGAGCAGTACTTC.

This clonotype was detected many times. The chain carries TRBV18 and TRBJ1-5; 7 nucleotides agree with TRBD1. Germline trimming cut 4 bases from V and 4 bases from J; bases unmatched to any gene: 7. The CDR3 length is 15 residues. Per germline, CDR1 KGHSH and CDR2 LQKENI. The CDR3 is CASSLRQGQNQPQHF. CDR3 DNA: TGTGCCAGCTCACTTCGACAGGGCCAGAATCAGCCCCAGCATTTT. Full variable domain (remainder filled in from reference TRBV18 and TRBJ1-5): NAGVMQNPRHLVRRRGQEARLRCSPMKGHSHVYWYRQLPEEGLKFMVYLQKENIIDESGMPKERFSAEFPKEGPSILRIQQVVRGDSAAYFCASSLRQGQNQPQHFGDGTRLSIL.

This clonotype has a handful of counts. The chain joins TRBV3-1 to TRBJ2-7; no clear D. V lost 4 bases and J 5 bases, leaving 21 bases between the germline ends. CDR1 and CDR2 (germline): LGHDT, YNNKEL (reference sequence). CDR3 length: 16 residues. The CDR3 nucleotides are TGTGCCAGCAGCCTTTGGACCGACTCGATCGACGACGAGCAGTACTTC. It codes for CASSLWTDSIDDEQYF.

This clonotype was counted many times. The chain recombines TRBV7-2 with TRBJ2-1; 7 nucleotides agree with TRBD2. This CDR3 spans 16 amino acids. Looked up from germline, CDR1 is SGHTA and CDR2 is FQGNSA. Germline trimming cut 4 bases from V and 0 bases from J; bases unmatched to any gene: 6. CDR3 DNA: TGTGCCAGCAGCTCTCGGCGGGGGAGCTCCTACAATGAGCAGTTCTTC. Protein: CASSSRRGSSYNEQFF.

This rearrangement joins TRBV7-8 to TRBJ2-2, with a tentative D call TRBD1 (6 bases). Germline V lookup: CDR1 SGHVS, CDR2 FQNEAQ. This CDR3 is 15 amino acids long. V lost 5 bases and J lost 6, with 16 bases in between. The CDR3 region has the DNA TGTGCCAGCAGCGCACGATATACAGGGTCCGGGGAGCTGTTTTTT. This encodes CASSARYTGSGELFF. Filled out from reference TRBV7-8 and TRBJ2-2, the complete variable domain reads GAGVSQSPRYKVAKRGQDVALRCDPISGHVSLFWYQQALGQGPEFLTYFQNEAQLDKSGLPSDRFFAERPEGSVSTLKIQRTQQEDSAVYLCASSARYTGSGELFFGEGSRLTVL.

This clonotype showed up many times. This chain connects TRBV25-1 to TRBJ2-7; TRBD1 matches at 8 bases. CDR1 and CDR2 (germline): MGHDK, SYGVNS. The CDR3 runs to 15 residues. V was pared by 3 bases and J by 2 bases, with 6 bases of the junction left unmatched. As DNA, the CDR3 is TGTGCCAGCAGTGACCCGGGACAGGTGACCTACGAGCAGTACTTC. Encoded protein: CASSDPGQVTYEQYF.

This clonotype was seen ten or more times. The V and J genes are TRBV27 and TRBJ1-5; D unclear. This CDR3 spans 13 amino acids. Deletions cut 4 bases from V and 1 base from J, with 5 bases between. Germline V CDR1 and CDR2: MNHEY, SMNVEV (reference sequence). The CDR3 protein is CASSSESNQPQHF. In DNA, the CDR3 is TGTGCCAGCAGTTCAGAGAGCAATCAGCCCCAGCATTTT.

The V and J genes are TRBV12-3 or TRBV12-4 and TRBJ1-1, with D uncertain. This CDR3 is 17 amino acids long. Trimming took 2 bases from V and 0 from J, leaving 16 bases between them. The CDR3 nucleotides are TGTGCCAGCAGTTTATTTTGGCAGGATACCATGAACACTGAAGCTTTCTTT. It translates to CASSLFWQDTMNTEAFF.

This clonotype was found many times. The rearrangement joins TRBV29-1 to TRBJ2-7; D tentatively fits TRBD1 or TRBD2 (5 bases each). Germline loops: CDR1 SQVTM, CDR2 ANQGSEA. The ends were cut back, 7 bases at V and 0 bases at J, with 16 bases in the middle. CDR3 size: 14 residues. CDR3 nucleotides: TGCAGCGCGCCCCCGGGACCAATCTCCTACGAGCAGTACTTC. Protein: CSAPPGPISYEQYF.

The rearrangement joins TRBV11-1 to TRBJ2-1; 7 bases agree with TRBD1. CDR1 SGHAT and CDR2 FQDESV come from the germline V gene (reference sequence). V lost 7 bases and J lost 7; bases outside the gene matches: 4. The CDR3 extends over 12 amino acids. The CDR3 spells CASTQQGNEQFF. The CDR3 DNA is TGTGCCAGCACTCAACAGGGGAATGAGCAGTTCTTC.

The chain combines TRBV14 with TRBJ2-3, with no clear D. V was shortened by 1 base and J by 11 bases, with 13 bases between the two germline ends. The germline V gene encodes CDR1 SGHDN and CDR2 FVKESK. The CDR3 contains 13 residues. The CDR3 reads CASSQGLKGGQYF. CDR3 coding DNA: TGTGCCAGCAGCCAAGGCCTGAAGGGTGGGCAGTATTTT.

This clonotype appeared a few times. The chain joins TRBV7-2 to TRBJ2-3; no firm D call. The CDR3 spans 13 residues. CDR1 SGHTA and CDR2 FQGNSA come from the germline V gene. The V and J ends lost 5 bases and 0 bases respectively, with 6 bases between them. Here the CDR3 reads CASSTMSTDTQYF. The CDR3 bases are TGTGCCAGCAGCACCATGAGCACAGATACGCAGTATTTT.

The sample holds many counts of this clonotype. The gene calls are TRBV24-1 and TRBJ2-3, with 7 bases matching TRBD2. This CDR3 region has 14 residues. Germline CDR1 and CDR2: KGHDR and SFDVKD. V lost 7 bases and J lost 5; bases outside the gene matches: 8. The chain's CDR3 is CATRPTGGRDTQYF. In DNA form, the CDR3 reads TGTGCCACCAGGCCTACGGGAGGAAGAGATACGCAGTATTTT.

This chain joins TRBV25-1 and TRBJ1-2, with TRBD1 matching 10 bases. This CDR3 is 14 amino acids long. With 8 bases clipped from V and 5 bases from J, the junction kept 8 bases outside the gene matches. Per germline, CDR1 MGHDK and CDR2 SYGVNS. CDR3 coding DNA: TGTGCCAGCCAAGGACAGGGGGTCTGGTATGGCTACACCTTC. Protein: CASQGQGVWYGYTF.

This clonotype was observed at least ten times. CDR3 in amino acids: CASSLQGRGYTF. The CDR3 DNA is TGTGCCAGCAGCTTACAGGGGAGGGGCTACACCTTC. The chain has TRBV5-5 and TRBJ1-2; 7 bases agree with TRBD1. Per germline, CDR1 SGHKS and CDR2 YYEKEE (reference sequence). The CDR3 consists of 12 residues. Trimming took 2 bases from V and 8 from J; bases not matched to a gene: 3.

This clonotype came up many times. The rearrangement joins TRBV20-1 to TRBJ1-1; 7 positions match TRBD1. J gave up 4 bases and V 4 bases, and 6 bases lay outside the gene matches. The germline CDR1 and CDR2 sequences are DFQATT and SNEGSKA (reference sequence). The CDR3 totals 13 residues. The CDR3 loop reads CSAIQGWGTEAFF. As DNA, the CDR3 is TGCAGTGCTATACAGGGGTGGGGCACTGAAGCTTTCTTT.

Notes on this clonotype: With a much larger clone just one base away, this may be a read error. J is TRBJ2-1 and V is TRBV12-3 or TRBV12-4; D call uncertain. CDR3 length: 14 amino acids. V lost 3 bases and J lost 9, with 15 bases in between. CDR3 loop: CASSLSVLGSEQFF. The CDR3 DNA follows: TGTGCCAGCAGTTTGTCGGTCCTTGGAAGTGAGCAGTTCTTC.

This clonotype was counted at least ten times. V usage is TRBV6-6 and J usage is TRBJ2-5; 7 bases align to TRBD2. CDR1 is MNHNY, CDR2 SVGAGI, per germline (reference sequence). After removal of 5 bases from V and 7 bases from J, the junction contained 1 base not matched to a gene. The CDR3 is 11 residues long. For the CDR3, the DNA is TGTGCCAGCAGTACGGGGGGGACCCAGTACTTC. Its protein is CASSTGGTQYF.

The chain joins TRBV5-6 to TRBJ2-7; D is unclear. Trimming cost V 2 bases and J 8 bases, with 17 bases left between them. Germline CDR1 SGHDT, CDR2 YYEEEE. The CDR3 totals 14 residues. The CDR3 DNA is TGTGCCAGCAGCTTAGGTGGCCTCTCTTTCCAGCAGTACTTC. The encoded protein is CASSLGGLSFQQYF.

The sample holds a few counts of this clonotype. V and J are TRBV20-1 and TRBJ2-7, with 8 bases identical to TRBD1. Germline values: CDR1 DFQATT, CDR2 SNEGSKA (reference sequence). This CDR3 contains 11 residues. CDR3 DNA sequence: TGCAGGGCAGGACAGGGAGGAGAGCAGTACTTC. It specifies CRAGQGGEQYF.

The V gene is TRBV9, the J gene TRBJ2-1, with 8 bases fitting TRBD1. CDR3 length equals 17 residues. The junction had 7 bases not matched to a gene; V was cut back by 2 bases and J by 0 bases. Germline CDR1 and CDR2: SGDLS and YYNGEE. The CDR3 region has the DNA TGTGCCAGCAGCGTCACTCAGGGGGCCCGCTCCTACAATGAGCAGTTCTTC. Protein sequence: CASSVTQGARSYNEQFF. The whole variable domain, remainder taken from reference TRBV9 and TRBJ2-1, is DSGVTQTPKHLITATGQRVTLRCSPRSGDLSVYWYQQSLDQGLQFLIQYYNGEERAKGNILERFSAQQFPDLHSELNLSSLELGDSALYFCASSVTQGARSYNEQFFGPGTRLTVL.

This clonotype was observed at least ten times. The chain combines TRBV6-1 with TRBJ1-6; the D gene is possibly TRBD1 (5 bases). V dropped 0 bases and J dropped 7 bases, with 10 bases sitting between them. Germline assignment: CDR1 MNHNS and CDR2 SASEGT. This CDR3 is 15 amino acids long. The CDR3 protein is CASSEATGGNSPLHF. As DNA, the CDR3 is TGTGCCAGCAGTGAAGCGACGGGGGGAAATTCACCCCTCCACTTT.

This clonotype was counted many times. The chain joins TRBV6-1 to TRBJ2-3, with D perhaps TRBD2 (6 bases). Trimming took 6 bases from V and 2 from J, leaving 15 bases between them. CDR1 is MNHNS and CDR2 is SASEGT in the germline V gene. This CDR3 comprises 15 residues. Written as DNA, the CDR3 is TGTGCCAGCAGAGGGACTTCCGGACACACAGATACGCAGTATTTT. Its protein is CASRGTSGHTDTQYF.